Following are 20 T cell receptor beta chains from one sample sequenced in a study of lymphopenia after photon versus proton radiotherapy. Measured with immunoSEQ multiplex PCR; TCRdb has only the in-frame clones, and not every one. This table has approximately 91,000 clones, around 83% appearing once. This sample comprised peripheral blood, obtained from a patient treated with proton-based radiotherapy. Receptors originate from a man aged 55-75 years with pancreatic cancer.

V usage is TRBV9 and J usage is TRBJ1-1, with TRBD1 matching 9 bases. The germline CDR1 and CDR2 sequences are SGDLS and YYNGEE. Trimming cost V 0 bases and J 7 bases; bases outside gene matches: 7. The CDR3 is 15 residues long. DNA for the CDR3: TGTGCCAGCAGCGTAGAGGGACAGGGAAGGGATGAAGCTTTCTTT. This codes for CASSVEGQGRDEAFF. The full variable domain, in which reference TRBV9 and TRBJ1-1 provide the parts outside the CDR3, is DSGVTQTPKHLITATGQRVTLRCSPRSGDLSVYWYQQSLDQGLQFLIQYYNGEERAKGNILERFSAQQFPDLHSELNLSSLELGDSALYFCASSVEGQGRDEAFFGQGTRLTVV.

This rearrangement joins TRBV11-3 to TRBJ2-5; 7 bases line up with TRBD2. CDR3 length: 17 residues. CDR1 is SGHNT, CDR2 YENEEA, per germline. V gave up 1 base and J gave up 4 bases; unmatched junction bases: 12. CDR3 loop: CASSLGSLADPGETQYF. The CDR3 nucleotides are TGTGCCAGCAGCTTAGGGTCTCTAGCGGACCCCGGAGAGACCCAGTACTTC.

The V gene is TRBV12-1, the J gene TRBJ2-3; the table calls TRBD2, which could not be checked here. TRBV12-1 is a recognized pseudogene. The CDR3 consists of 16 residues. The CDR3 DNA reads as TGTGCCAGCAGCTGTGGACTAGCGGGAGTTAAAGATACGCAGTATTTT. It yields the protein CASSCGLAGVKDTQYF.

V and J are TRBV5-1 and TRBJ1-1; D remains unclear. CDR3 length equals 14 residues. Germline values: CDR1 SGHRS, CDR2 YFSETQ. V was trimmed by 0 bases and J by 6 bases, leaving 12 bases between them. CDR3 sequence reads: CASSLGGDPAEAFF. In DNA form, the CDR3 reads TGCGCCAGCAGCTTGGGGGGAGATCCTGCTGAAGCTTTCTTT.

This rearrangement joins TRBV5-1 to TRBJ2-3, with D possibly being TRBD2 (6 bases). Per germline, CDR1 SGHRS and CDR2 YFSETQ. Trimming took 3 bases from V and 5 from J, leaving 19 bases between them. CDR3 length equals 16 residues. The chain's CDR3 is CASSSGAREERDTQYF. The DNA for the CDR3 is TGCGCCAGCAGCTCTGGGGCGCGGGAAGAACGAGATACGCAGTATTTT.

The chain uses TRBV18 and TRBJ1-3; 10 bases agree with TRBD1. Germline V CDR1 and CDR2: KGHSH, LQKENI. V lost 1 base to trimming and J lost 2 bases; unmatched junction nucleotides: 5. The CDR3 has 17 amino acids. The CDR3 region is CASSPLKGQGAGNTIYF. DNA for the CDR3: TGTGCCAGCTCACCACTAAAAGGACAGGGGGCTGGAAACACCATATATTTT.

The gene calls are TRBV2 and TRBJ1-2, with D unclear. V gave up 2 bases and J gave up 6 bases, with 13 bases separating them. The CDR3 has 14 amino acids. CDR1 is SNHLY and CDR2 is FYNNEI in the germline V gene. The CDR3 region has the DNA TGTGCCAGCAGTGAACCGGGGAGCGAGGATGGCTACACCTTC. The encoded protein is CASSEPGSEDGYTF.

The rearrangement joins TRBV9 to TRBJ2-5, with a weak D call TRBD2 (5 bases). The CDR3 totals 16 residues. CDR1 and CDR2 from the germline V gene are SGDLS and YYNGEE. The V end lost 0 bases, the J end lost 4 bases, and 16 bases lay between the germline ends. This chain's CDR3 is CASSVATGGGGETQYF. The CDR3 bases are TGTGCCAGCAGCGTAGCAACCGGAGGAGGAGGAGAGACCCAGTACTTC.

This chain joins TRBV6-1 and TRBJ1-5, with a tentative D call TRBD1 (6 bases). CDR1 and CDR2 from the germline V gene are MNHNS and SASEGT. With 2 bases removed from V and 0 bases from J, the gap between germline ends came to 17 bases. The CDR3 has 18 residues. The CDR3 coding sequence is TGTGCCAGCAGTGAACCTTTAATGGGCAGGGGTAGCAATCAGCCCCAGCATTTT. Translation gives CASSEPLMGRGSNQPQHF.

This sequence joins TRBV5-6 and TRBJ2-5, with a weak D call TRBD2 (6 bases). Trimming removed 4 bases at V and 2 bases at J, with 12 bases between. The CDR3 is 14 amino acids. The germline CDR1 and CDR2 sequences are SGHDT and YYEEEE. The DNA for the CDR3 is TGTGCCAGCAGCCTGGGACTTGTGCAAGAGACCCAGTACTTC. Translating gives CASSLGLVQETQYF.

This chain connects TRBV11-3 to TRBJ1-2, with a weak D call TRBD1 (6 bases). The CDR3 contains 15 residues. V was pared by 1 base and J by 3 bases, with 12 bases between. CDR1 and CDR2 (germline): SGHNT, YENEEA. CDR3 in DNA: TGTGCCAGCAGCTTAGCTGGGGGCGGCGACTATGGCTACACCTTC. Translated: CASSLAGGGDYGYTF.

This clone was detected a few times. This chain links TRBV27 with TRBJ2-2, with D uncertain. Germline V lookup: CDR1 MNHEY, CDR2 SMNVEV (reference sequence). The CDR3 runs 12 residues. V lost 7 bases, J lost 4 bases, and 7 bases lay in between. The CDR3 loop is CASTPGTGELFF. As DNA, the CDR3 is TGTGCCAGCACCCCTGGCACCGGGGAGCTGTTTTTT.

The V call is TRBV2, the J call TRBJ1-5; D is uncertain. Germline lookup yields CDR1 SNHLY and CDR2 FYNNEI. The CDR3 spans 14 residues. With 4 bases removed from V and 0 bases from J, the gap between germline ends came to 7 bases. CDR3: CASSGYYSNQPQHF. The CDR3 DNA follows: TGTGCCAGCAGTGGATACTATAGCAATCAGCCCCAGCATTTT.

This rearrangement joins TRBV10-3 to TRBJ2-7; TRBD2 agrees at 7 bases. Trimming took 0 bases from V and 3 from J; bases not matched to a gene: 5. The length of the CDR3 is 15 residues. The germline V gene encodes CDR1 ENHRY and CDR2 SYGVKD. The CDR3 region is CAISESGGTVYEQYF. CDR3 sequence (DNA): TGTGCCATCAGTGAGTCGGGGGGGACGGTCTACGAGCAGTACTTC.

This chain links TRBV7-3 with TRBJ2-2; 7 bases map to TRBD2. The CDR3 has 16 residues. The germline V gene encodes CDR1 SGHTA and CDR2 FQGTGA. Trimming cost V 5 bases and J 3 bases; bases outside gene matches: 9. This CDR3 is CASSPRLARDTGELFF. The CDR3 nucleotides read TGTGCCAGCAGCCCCCGACTAGCACGGGACACCGGGGAGCTGTTTTTT. The full variable domain, in which reference TRBV7-3 and TRBJ2-2 provide the parts outside the CDR3, is GAGVSQTPSNKVTEKGKYVELRCDPISGHTALYWYRQSLGQGPEFLIYFQGTGAADDSGLPNDRFFAVRPEGSVSTLKIQRTERGDSAVYLCASSPRLARDTGELFFGEGSRLTVL.

The chain couples TRBV7-6 to TRBJ1-5; 8 positions agree with TRBD1. This CDR3 is 15 amino acids long. The V gene's germline CDR1 is SGHVS and CDR2 FNYEAQ. Unmatched junction bases numbered 7, after V lost 6 bases and J lost 3 bases. The CDR3 DNA reads as TGTGCCAGCAGTATCGGACAGGGCCTCAATCAGCCCCAGCATTTT. This gives the protein CASSIGQGLNQPQHF.

The chain recombines TRBV7-8 with TRBJ2-5; possibly TRBD1 or TRBD2 for D (5 bases each). V was trimmed by 4 bases and J by 4 bases, leaving 16 bases between them. The CDR3 runs 15 residues. In germline, CDR1 is SGHVS, CDR2 FQNEAQ. CDR3 loop: CASSSRRQGRETQYF. In DNA, the CDR3 is TGTGCCAGCAGCTCCCGGAGGCAGGGTCGAGAGACCCAGTACTTC.

The chain recombines TRBV10-3 with TRBJ1-2, with D possibly TRBD1 on 5 matching bases. Germline V gene sequence: CDR1 ENHRY, CDR2 SYGVKD. The CDR3 consists of 16 residues. The V end was cut by 0 bases, the J end by 7 bases, with 18 bases between. This chain's CDR3 is CAISESIAQGMGGYTF. The CDR3 DNA sequence: TGTGCCATCAGTGAGTCGATAGCGCAGGGAATGGGTGGCTACACCTTC.

This chain uses TRBV9 with TRBJ1-1; maybe TRBD1 (5 bases). The ends were cut back, 4 bases at V and 2 bases at J, with 9 bases in the middle. This CDR3 has 13 amino acids. The V gene's germline CDR1 is SGDLS and CDR2 YYNGEE. The CDR3 spells CASSPRGNTEAFF. In DNA form, the CDR3 reads TGTGCCAGCAGCCCAAGGGGTAACACTGAAGCTTTCTTT.

The chain joins TRBV7-9 to TRBJ2-7; 11 bases align to TRBD2. Germline V gene lookup returns CDR1 SEHNR and CDR2 FQNEAQ (reference sequence). The junction had 2 bases not matched to a gene; V was cut back by 6 bases and J by 4 bases. This CDR3 contains 13 residues. CDR3 sequence (DNA): TGTGCCAGCAGTAGACTAGCGGGATACGAGCAGTACTTC. Translation gives CASSRLAGYEQYF.